The 17 T cell receptor beta chains given below trace back to one sample, sequenced in a study of blood T cells in healthy people across ages. The authors ran a second PCR of 7 to 11 cycles using a sample-barcoded 5' primer and a J-beta primer mix. Using its own MiXCR run on the 5' RACE reads, TCRdb lists one record per CDR3 protein. The sample holds about 680,000 distinct CDR3 sequences, 49% seen once. Sequencing was performed on blood. These receptors originate from a woman aged 60 to 75 in good health.

This clonotype has just a few counts. The V and J genes are TRBV29-1 and TRBJ2-4, with D unresolved. CDR3 size: 14 residues. The germline V gene has CDR1 SQVTM and CDR2 ANQGSEA. V gave up 4 bases and J gave up 0 bases, with 10 bases separating them. As DNA, the CDR3 is TGCAGCGTTGCTCAAAGACTAGCCAAAAACATTCAGTACTTC. Its protein product is CSVAQRLAKNIQYF.

This clonotype was seen repeatedly, ten times or more. The chain combines TRBV6-5 with TRBJ2-7, with TRBD1 identical over 9 bases. Germline CDR1 is MNHEY and CDR2 is SVGAGI. This CDR3 comprises 15 residues. V dropped 6 bases and J dropped 2; count of bases not matched to a gene: 8. The chain's CDR3 is CASRPGTGSPYEQYF. DNA of the CDR3: TGTGCCAGCAGGCCGGGGACAGGGAGCCCCTACGAGCAGTACTTC.

The chain carries TRBV6-5 and TRBJ1-1; weak D call: TRBD1 (5 bases). Germline V gene lookup returns CDR1 MNHEY and CDR2 SVGAGI. The CDR3 sequence is 15 residues long. V lost 4 bases and J 5 bases, leaving 17 bases between the germline ends. The CDR3 coding sequence is TGTGCCAGCAGTTCAAACCGGGACGGGGGTACTGAAGCTTTCTTT. Residues: CASSSNRDGGTEAFF.

About this clonotype itself: A read error may account for a junction end that differs from germline. The chain combines TRBV2 with TRBJ2-5; 7 bases align to TRBD2. Germline-derived CDR1 and CDR2 are SNHLY and FYNNEI. This CDR3 is built from 16 residues. In nucleotides, the CDR3 is TGTGCCTGCAGTGACGCAGCGGGAACCGCCCAAGAGACCCAGTACTTC. Its translation is CACSDAAGTAQETQYF.

The rearrangement uses TRBV12-3 or TRBV12-4 and TRBJ2-7; possibly TRBD1 for D (6 bases). This CDR3 has 15 amino acids. The V gene lost 5 bases and the J gene lost 4 bases, with 18 bases spanning the gap. The CDR3 protein is CASSGTGLARYEQYF. In nucleotides, the CDR3 is TGTGCCAGCAGTGGAACAGGGCTGGCCCGGTACGAGCAGTACTTC.

This chain uses TRBV5-1 with TRBJ1-1; D is uncertain. The CDR3 is 15 residues long. With 1 base removed from V and 1 base from J, the gap between germline ends came to 11 bases. Germline CDR1 is SGHRS and CDR2 is YFSETQ. The DNA of the CDR3 is TGCGCCAGCAGCTTGTCCCGGCAGCCGAACACTGAAGCTTTCTTT. Amino acid sequence: CASSLSRQPNTEAFF.

The chain has TRBV6-1 and TRBJ2-5; D not certain. V lost 6 bases to trimming and J lost 1 base, with 6 bases between them. Looked up from germline, CDR1 is MNHNS and CDR2 is SASEGT. The CDR3 extends over 12 amino acids. The CDR3 DNA reads TGTGCCAGCAGGACAACCCAAGAGACCCAGTACTTC. This encodes CASRTTQETQYF.

This clonotype was picked up many times. Written as DNA, the CDR3 is TGTGCCAGCAGTTTTTTAGATACGCAGTATTTT. This sequence encodes CASSFLDTQYF. This rearrangement joins TRBV28 to TRBJ2-3; no firm D call. Germline V gives CDR1 MDHEN, CDR2 SYDVKM. With 3 bases removed from V and 5 bases from J, the gap between germline ends came to 3 bases. This CDR3 region has 11 residues.

This rearrangement joins TRBV5-1 to TRBJ2-2; no clear D gene. The CDR3 length is 17 residues. With 1 base removed from V and 7 bases from J, the gap between germline ends came to 20 bases. Germline-derived CDR1 and CDR2 are SGHRS and YFSETQ. As DNA, the CDR3 is TGCGCCAGCAGCTTGTCAAGCCAACCCGCGTCTGGCGGGGAGCTGTTTTTT. Protein product: CASSLSSQPASGGELFF.

The sample holds a few counts of this clonotype. The CDR3 DNA is TGCAGCGTTCCGACAGGGTTGGGTGAGCAGTTCTTC. Translated, it gives CSVPTGLGEQFF. The chain joins TRBV29-1 to TRBJ2-1; 7 bases align to TRBD1. Germline V gene data show CDR1 as SQVTM and CDR2 as ANQGSEA. With V trimmed by 5 bases and J by 9 bases, 7 bases remained unmatched. This CDR3 contains 12 residues.

This chain links TRBV29-1 with TRBJ2-7; D may match TRBD1 or TRBD2 (6 bases each). CDR1 is SQVTM, CDR2 ANQGSEA, per germline. V was clipped by 4 bases and J by 7 bases, with 20 bases between them. This CDR3 has 14 amino acids. The CDR3 bases are TGCAGCGTTGGGGGGGCAGGGACGGACAATGAGCAGTACTTC. This gives the protein CSVGGAGTDNEQYF.

The gene calls are TRBV12-3 or TRBV12-4 and TRBJ1-2, with 8 bases fitting TRBD1. The CDR3 length is 15 residues. Losses at the gene ends were 6 bases for V and 4 bases for J; bases not matched to a gene: 10. CDR3 amino acids: CASSAQGASFYGYTF. CDR3 in DNA: TGTGCCAGCAGCGCTCAGGGGGCCTCCTTCTATGGCTACACCTTC.

The sample holds a few counts of this clonotype. The chain is built from TRBV20-1 and TRBJ2-7, with 11 positions matching TRBD2. The CDR3 sequence is 15 residues long. Germline CDR1 and CDR2: DFQATT and SNEGSKA (reference sequence). The V segment lost 0 bases and the J segment 6 bases; nucleotides outside the gene matches: 7. The CDR3: CSARDRTSGRPEQYF. CDR3 DNA sequence: TGCAGTGCTAGAGATCGTACTAGCGGGAGACCCGAGCAGTACTTC.

The gene calls are TRBV20-1 and TRBJ2-3; D perhaps matches TRBD1 (6 bases). Germline CDR1 DFQATT, CDR2 SNEGSKA (reference sequence). V was clipped by 3 bases and J by 4 bases, with 14 bases between them. The CDR3 extends over 14 amino acids. This chain's CDR3 is CSASGGRGPDTQYF. The CDR3 coding sequence is TGCAGTGCTAGTGGAGGCAGGGGACCAGATACGCAGTATTTT.

The chain couples TRBV12-3 or TRBV12-4 to TRBJ2-7, with D unclear. The CDR3 is made up of 15 amino acids. The V end was cut by 0 bases, the J end by 0 bases, with 9 bases between. CDR3 in amino acids: CASSLALQSSYEQYF. The CDR3 bases are TGTGCCAGCAGTTTAGCCCTACAGAGCTCCTACGAGCAGTACTTC.

The chain links TRBV15 to TRBJ2-5; D possibly corresponds to TRBD2 (5 bases). The length of the CDR3 is 14 residues. Trimming stripped 2 bases from V and 11 bases from J, with 18 bases between. Germline V CDR1 and CDR2: LNHNV, YYDKDF (reference sequence). CDR3 sequence (DNA): TGTGCCACCAGCAGAACAATGGAGGTTGGGGAGCAGTACTTC. Translated, it gives CATSRTMEVGEQYF.

This clonotype showed up just a few times. The gene calls are TRBV2 and TRBJ1-5; D possibly corresponds to TRBD1 (5 bases). Germline lookup yields CDR1 SNHLY and CDR2 FYNNEI. Trimming left V 4 bases short and J 0 bases short, with 16 bases between. CDR3 size: 17 residues. CDR3 in amino acids: CASSVTTAGYSNQPQHF. Here the CDR3 DNA reads TGTGCCAGCAGTGTTACGACAGCGGGCTATAGCAATCAGCCCCAGCATTTT.